This T cell receptor beta chain was identified during a study of cytomegalovirus exposure and HLA in healthy donors. Primers: 60 Vbeta forward and 13 Jbeta reverse. Sequencing used immunoSEQ multiplex PCR; TCRdb keeps in-frame clones, though not all of them. Among 130,000 to 150,000 clones listed, roughly 80% were seen once. The junction had 9 bases not matched to a gene; V was cut back by 5 bases and J by 1 base. The CDR3 runs to 16 residues. Germline V gene lookup returns CDR1 MNHEY and CDR2 SMNVEV (reference sequence). This sequence originates from a woman between 35 and 50 years old in good health and CMV-seropositive. V gene TRBV27 combines with J gene TRBJ2-3, with 7 nucleotides matching TRBD2. Sequencing input: PBMCs. This CDR3 is CASSGGGSRGTDTQYF. As DNA, the CDR3 is TGTGCCAGCAGTGGGGGGGGTAGCAGGGGCACAGATACGCAGTATTTT.